These 27 T cell receptor beta chains share one sample of origin, sequenced in a study of shared clonotypes between healthy human individuals. The naive CD8 subset, CD45RO-negative cells positively selected for CCR7, excluded terminally differentiated effector memory CD45RA+ cells. Repertoires were generated with immunoSEQ multiplex PCR, while TCRdb's copy carries only in-frame clones and drops some. This repertoire shows about 2 million clones, approximately 95% found once; its top ten account for 1% to 1.3%. The sample comprised naive CD8+ T cells sorted from blood. Receptors were obtained from a man aged 18 to 30 in good health.

The CDR3 bases are TGTGCCAGCAGTTACCTTAGTAGAGCGAACACCGGGGAGCTGTTTTTT. Protein sequence: CASSYLSRANTGELFF. The chain carries TRBV6-5 and TRBJ2-2; D is ambiguous. The CDR3 runs to 16 residues. V lost 2 bases, J lost 0 bases, and 10 bases lay in between. Germline CDR1 MNHEY, CDR2 SVGAGI.

This chain joins TRBV4-3 and TRBJ2-1, with 11 bases fitting TRBD2. The CDR3 consists of 18 residues. The J segment lost 4 bases and the V segment lost 1 base, leaving 9 bases of the junction unmatched. The germline V gene encodes CDR1 LGHNA and CDR2 YSLEER. The CDR3 spells CASSQGLAGGGVYNEQFF. In nucleotides, the CDR3 is TGCGCCAGCAGCCAAGGTCTAGCGGGAGGTGGAGTATACAATGAGCAGTTCTTC.

The rearrangement joins TRBV11-2 to TRBJ2-1; D may be TRBD1 (6 bases). This CDR3 comprises 15 residues. V lost 2 bases and J lost 0, with 8 bases in between. Germline assignment: CDR1 SGHAT and CDR2 FQNNGV. In DNA, the CDR3 is TGTGCCAGCAGCTTAATACAGGGCTCCTACAATGAGCAGTTCTTC. Its protein is CASSLIQGSYNEQFF. Filled out from reference TRBV11-2 and TRBJ2-1, the complete variable domain reads EAGVAQSPRYKIIEKRQSVAFWCNPISGHATLYWYQQILGQGPKLLIQFQNNGVVDDSQLPKDRFSAERLKGVDSTLKIQPAKLEDSAVYLCASSLIQGSYNEQFFGPGTRLTVL.

This rearrangement joins TRBV28 to TRBJ2-2, with TRBD1 as a possible D gene (6 bases). Trimming removed 6 bases from V and 2 bases from J, with 10 bases in between. The germline V gene encodes CDR1 MDHEN and CDR2 SYDVKM. The CDR3 length is 14 residues. In DNA form, the CDR3 reads TGTGCCAGCAGGGTGGACAGCAACACCGGGGAGCTGTTTTTT. Its protein product is CASRVDSNTGELFF.

The V gene is TRBV7-8, the J gene TRBJ2-7; no clear D gene. Germline V lookup: CDR1 SGHVS, CDR2 FQNEAQ. Trimming took 1 base from V and 5 from J, leaving 15 bases between them. CDR3 length: 15 amino acids. The CDR3 sequence: CASSLGLPGADEQYF. The CDR3 region has the DNA TGTGCCAGCAGCTTAGGTCTACCCGGCGCGGACGAGCAGTACTTC.

The V and J genes are TRBV12-5 and TRBJ2-5; 9 positions agree with TRBD1. CDR3 length: 14 amino acids. After removal of 6 bases from V and 2 bases from J, the junction contained 4 bases not matched to a gene. Germline-derived CDR1 and CDR2 are LGHNT and FRNRAP. CDR3 bases: TGTGCTAGTGGACTCGGGACAGGGCAAGAGACCCAGTACTTC. It specifies CASGLGTGQETQYF.

A single count supports this clone. This chain connects TRBV29-1 to TRBJ2-7; D gene uncertain. Trimming removed 4 bases at V and 0 bases at J, with 7 bases between. Germline V lookup: CDR1 SQVTM, CDR2 ANQGSEA. The CDR3 covers 12 residues. The CDR3 loop reads CSVVYSSYEQYF. CDR3 nucleotide sequence: TGCAGCGTTGTTTACAGCTCCTACGAGCAGTACTTC.

The chain carries TRBV15 and TRBJ1-1; the match to TRBD1 covers 8 bases. CDR3 size: 17 residues. Per germline, CDR1 LNHNV and CDR2 YYDKDF (reference sequence). J was trimmed by 4 bases and V by 0 bases; bases with no gene match: 10. In DNA, the CDR3 is TGTGCCACCAGCAGAGATTGGCAGGGGGCGCGAGGCACTGAAGCTTTCTTT. Protein: CATSRDWQGARGTEAFF.

The count of this clone is one. The sample carries other DNA sequences with the same CDR3. The chain links TRBV5-5 to TRBJ1-2; D not resolved. Germline V gene sequence: CDR1 SGHKS, CDR2 YYEKEE (reference sequence). This CDR3 has 12 residues. Trimming stripped 0 bases from V and 3 bases from J, with 3 bases between. CDR3: CASSLGDYGYTF. CDR3 nucleotides: TGTGCCAGCAGCTTGGGGGACTATGGCTACACCTTC.

The rearrangement joins TRBV7-9 to TRBJ2-7, with 12 bases identical to TRBD2. From germline, CDR1 is SEHNR and CDR2 FQNEAQ (reference sequence). The CDR3 runs to 15 residues. The trim removed 6 bases at V and 3 bases at J, leaving 6 bases unmatched. CDR3 residues: CASSETSGRNYEQYF. DNA for the CDR3: TGTGCCAGCAGTGAGACTAGCGGGAGAAACTACGAGCAGTACTTC.

In its sample, this clone was seen once. The V call is TRBV18, the J call TRBJ1-6; D call uncertain. V dropped 0 bases and J dropped 6 bases, with 12 bases sitting between them. CDR3 length equals 16 residues. Germline CDR1 reads KGHSH; CDR2 reads LQKENI. The CDR3 DNA reads as TGTGCCAGCTCACCACCATTCGGCCAGGTTAATTCACCCCTCCACTTT. This codes for CASSPPFGQVNSPLHF.

As to this clone: The sample contains more than one DNA sequence encoding this CDR3. The V gene is TRBV7-9, the J gene TRBJ1-2; maybe TRBD1 (6 bases). The CDR3 has 12 residues. Germline CDR1 and CDR2: SEHNR and FQNEAQ (reference sequence). The V end was cut by 5 bases, the J end by 6 bases, with 10 bases between. The CDR3 is CASSPQGDGYTF. The DNA for the CDR3 is TGTGCCAGCAGCCCACAGGGCGATGGCTACACCTTC. Combining the CDR3 with reference TRBV7-9 and TRBJ1-2 gives the whole variable domain DTGVSQNPRHKITKRGQNVTFRCDPISEHNRLYWYRQTLGQGPEFLTYFQNEAQLEKSRLLSDRFSAERPKGSFSTLEIQRTEQGDSAMYLCASSPQGDGYTFGSGTRLTVV.

The rearrangement joins TRBV6-6 to TRBJ2-7; 8 bases fit TRBD2. This CDR3 is 14 amino acids long. The J segment lost 6 bases and the V segment lost 2 bases, leaving 6 bases of the junction unmatched. The germline CDR1 and CDR2 sequences are MNHNY and SVGAGI (reference sequence). CDR3 protein: CASSYGAGEGEQYF. Here the CDR3 DNA reads TGTGCCAGCAGTTACGGAGCGGGAGAGGGCGAGCAGTACTTC.

The chain recombines TRBV28 with TRBJ2-3; D uncertain. Germline CDR1 reads MDHEN; CDR2 reads SYDVKM. The CDR3 consists of 15 residues. The V end lost 3 bases, the J end lost 0 bases, and 10 bases lay between the germline ends. The CDR3 protein is CASSFAHPSTDTQYF. The CDR3 nucleotides read TGTGCCAGCAGTTTTGCACATCCTAGCACAGATACGCAGTATTTT.

The gene calls are TRBV10-3 and TRBJ2-5; D ambiguous. The ends were cut back, 0 bases at V and 5 bases at J, with 7 bases in the middle. The CDR3 runs to 13 residues. Germline assignment: CDR1 ENHRY and CDR2 SYGVKD. CDR3 sequence reads: CAISESVIETQYF. In DNA form, the CDR3 reads TGTGCCATCAGTGAGTCTGTGATCGAGACCCAGTACTTC.

The chain combines TRBV7-9 with TRBJ1-2, with a tentative D call TRBD1 (5 bases). Germline CDR1 is SEHNR and CDR2 is FQNEAQ (reference sequence). The CDR3 has 14 residues. Trimming stripped 1 base from V and 4 bases from J, with 10 bases between. The chain's CDR3 is CASSLVGGPYGYTF. CDR3 DNA: TGTGCCAGCAGCTTAGTGGGGGGACCCTATGGCTACACCTTC.

The CDR3 DNA reads TGTGCCAGCAGCTTATGGTCTAGCGGGAGCTACGAGCAGTACTTC. Translating it yields CASSLWSSGSYEQYF. The chain has TRBV7-8 and TRBJ2-7; 10 bases map to TRBD2. CDR1 SGHVS and CDR2 FQNEAQ come from the germline V gene. The CDR3 covers 15 residues. V was clipped by 2 bases and J by 3 bases; unmatched bases: 4. Supplemented by reference TRBV7-8 and TRBJ2-7, the full variable domain reads GAGVSQSPRYKVAKRGQDVALRCDPISGHVSLFWYQQALGQGPEFLTYFQNEAQLDKSGLPSDRFFAERPEGSVSTLKIQRTQQEDSAVYLCASSLWSSGSYEQYFGPGTRLTVT.

This clone was detected once. This chain uses TRBV6-6 with TRBJ2-5; no reliable D call. The CDR3 has 15 residues. V was shortened by 2 bases and J by 5 bases, with 15 bases between the two germline ends. Germline-derived CDR1 and CDR2 are MNHNY and SVGAGI (reference sequence). CDR3 coding DNA: TGTGCCAGCAGTTACCAGAGTTGGGCTCTTGAGACCCAGTACTTC. This codes for CASSYQSWALETQYF.

This clone was counted once. J is TRBJ2-1 and V is TRBV4-1, with 7 nucleotides matching TRBD2. The CDR3 has 18 residues. Germline V gene sequence: CDR1 MGHRA, CDR2 YSYEKL. With V trimmed by 4 bases and J by 5 bases, 17 bases remained unmatched. For the CDR3, the DNA is TGCGCCAGCAGCCCCGGGGCAGTCGGCGGGAGCTATGACAATGAGCAGTTCTTC. This translates into CASSPGAVGGSYDNEQFF.

V gene TRBV27 combines with J gene TRBJ1-5; TRBD1 agrees at 8 bases. The CDR3 loop spans 14 amino acids. Germline CDR1 and CDR2: MNHEY and SMNVEV (reference sequence). With V trimmed by 5 bases and J by 2 bases, 2 bases remained unmatched. Written as DNA, the CDR3 is TGTGCCAGCAGTGTGGACAGGGGCAATCAGCCCCAGCATTTT. This encodes CASSVDRGNQPQHF.

This rearrangement joins TRBV11-2 to TRBJ2-1; D ambiguous. This CDR3 contains 15 residues. Germline V lookup: CDR1 SGHAT, CDR2 FQNNGV. V was cut by 5 bases and J by 8 bases, with 19 bases left in between. This chain's CDR3 is CASSTRTTVWDEQFF. DNA for the CDR3: TGTGCCAGCAGCACCCGGACCACCGTCTGGGATGAGCAGTTCTTC.

J is TRBJ2-1 and V is TRBV7-9, with D maybe TRBD2 (5 bases). The CDR3 length is 16 residues. V dropped 5 bases and J dropped 3 bases, with 17 bases sitting between them. CDR1 and CDR2 from the germline V gene are SEHNR and FQNEAQ (reference sequence). CDR3 sequence reads: CASSPPTPGSYNEQFF. The CDR3 DNA sequence: TGTGCCAGCAGCCCGCCGACCCCGGGGAGCTACAATGAGCAGTTCTTC.

Turning to this clone: Other DNA sequences in the sample encode the same CDR3. CDR3 amino acids: CASSPGGSPLHF. For the CDR3, the DNA is TGTGCCAGCAGCCCCGGTGGTTCACCCCTCCACTTT. This chain links TRBV5-4 with TRBJ1-6; D gene ambiguous. CDR3 size: 12 residues. Germline values: CDR1 SGHNT, CDR2 YYREEE (reference sequence). Deletions cut 4 bases from V and 9 bases from J, with 8 bases between.

The chain carries TRBV6-5 and TRBJ2-5; 10 bases fit TRBD2. Germline CDR1 reads MNHEY; CDR2 reads SVGAGI. The CDR3 is 16 amino acids. The V and J ends lost 0 bases and 4 bases, in that order; junction bases with no gene match: 5. CDR3 loop: CASSYSASGSSETQYF. The DNA for the CDR3 is TGTGCCAGCAGTTACTCCGCTAGCGGGAGTTCAGAGACCCAGTACTTC.

This rearrangement joins TRBV6-1 to TRBJ1-1; TRBD1 agrees at 7 bases. V lost 6 bases to trimming and J lost 3 bases; unmatched junction nucleotides: 10. This CDR3 is 15 amino acids long. Germline V gene data show CDR1 as MNHNS and CDR2 as SASEGT. In nucleotides, the CDR3 is TGTGCCAGCAGAGCATTCCCCGGGACAGACACTGAAGCTTTCTTT. This translates into CASRAFPGTDTEAFF.

The rearrangement links TRBV18 to TRBJ2-7; 12 bases are a match to TRBD1. J gave up 4 bases and V 5 bases, and 6 bases lay outside the gene matches. In germline, CDR1 is KGHSH, CDR2 LQKENI. The CDR3 contains 15 residues. The CDR3 loop is CASSSGDRGRYEQYF. The DNA for the CDR3 is TGTGCCAGCTCATCAGGGGACAGGGGGCGGTACGAGCAGTACTTC.

This CDR3 reads CASSLGSFDTGELFF. In DNA form, the CDR3 reads TGCGCCAGCAGCTTGGGCTCGTTCGACACCGGGGAGCTGTTTTTT. The V gene is TRBV5-1, the J gene TRBJ2-2; D is uncertain. This CDR3 region has 15 residues. The V and J ends lost 0 bases and 3 bases respectively, with 9 bases between them. CDR1 and CDR2 from the germline V gene are SGHRS and YFSETQ.